These 3 T cell receptor beta chains came from one sample sequenced in a study of early T cells in non-severe SARS-CoV-2 infection. Using its own MiXCR run on the 5' RACE reads, TCRdb lists one record per CDR3 protein. The data hold over 55,000 distinct CDR3 sequences, with about 9.1% observed a single time. Sequencing was done on a sample of whole blood. All receptors come from an adult who was a healthcare worker with PCR-confirmed SARS-CoV-2 infection or an uninfected control (not recorded which).

In this sample, this clonotype turned up a few times. The V gene is TRBV6-1, the J gene TRBJ1-2; perhaps TRBD1 as D (5 bases). The germline V gene has CDR1 MNHNS and CDR2 SASEGT. The CDR3 totals 13 residues. Between the trimmed V and J ends, which lost 7 bases and 2 bases, there was a span of 11 bases. The CDR3 region is CASTIGQNYGYTF. In DNA form, the CDR3 reads TGTGCCAGCACCATAGGACAAAACTATGGCTACACCTTC.

This chain joins TRBV12-3 or TRBV12-4 and TRBJ2-7; D not resolved. The CDR3 has 12 residues. Trimming took 6 bases from V and 6 from J, leaving 12 bases between them. This chain's CDR3 is CASRVGYLEQYF. CDR3 nucleotides: TGTGCCAGCAGGGTAGGCTACCTCGAGCAGTACTTC.

As concerns this clonotype: This clone may be a read error of a much larger clone one base away. The V call is TRBV7-2, the J call TRBJ1-5; TRBD1 aligns across 7 bases. The germline V gene has CDR1 SGHTA and CDR2 FQGNSA. V was clipped by 7 bases and J by 9 bases; unmatched bases: 9. This CDR3 spans 13 amino acids. DNA of the CDR3: TGTGCCAGCAACCAAGGGGGCATGCCGCCCCAGCATTTT. Protein: CASNQGGMPPQHF.